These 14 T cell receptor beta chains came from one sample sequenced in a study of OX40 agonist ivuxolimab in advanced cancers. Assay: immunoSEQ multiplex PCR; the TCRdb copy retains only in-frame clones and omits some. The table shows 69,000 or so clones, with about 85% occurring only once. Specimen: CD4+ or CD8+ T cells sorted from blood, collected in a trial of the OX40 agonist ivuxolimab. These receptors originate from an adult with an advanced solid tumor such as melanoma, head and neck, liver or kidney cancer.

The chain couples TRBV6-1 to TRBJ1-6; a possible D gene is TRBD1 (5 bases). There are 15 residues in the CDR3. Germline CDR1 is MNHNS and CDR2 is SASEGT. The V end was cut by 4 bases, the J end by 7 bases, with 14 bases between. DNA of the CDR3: TGTGCCAGCAGTGCCCTCATCCAGGGCAATTCACCCCTCCACTTT. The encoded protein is CASSALIQGNSPLHF.

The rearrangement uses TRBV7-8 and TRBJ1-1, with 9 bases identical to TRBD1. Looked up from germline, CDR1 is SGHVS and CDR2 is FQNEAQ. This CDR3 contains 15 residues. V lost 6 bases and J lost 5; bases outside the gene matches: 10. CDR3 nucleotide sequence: TGTGCCAGCAGACCTTCACAGGGGGCTTGGACTGAAGCTTTCTTT. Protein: CASRPSQGAWTEAFF.

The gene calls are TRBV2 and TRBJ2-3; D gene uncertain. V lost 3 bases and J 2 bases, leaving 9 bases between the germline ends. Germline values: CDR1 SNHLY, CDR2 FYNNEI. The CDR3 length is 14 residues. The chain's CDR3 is CASSDSWATDTQYF. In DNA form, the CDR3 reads TGTGCCAGCAGTGATTCGTGGGCCACAGATACGCAGTATTTT.

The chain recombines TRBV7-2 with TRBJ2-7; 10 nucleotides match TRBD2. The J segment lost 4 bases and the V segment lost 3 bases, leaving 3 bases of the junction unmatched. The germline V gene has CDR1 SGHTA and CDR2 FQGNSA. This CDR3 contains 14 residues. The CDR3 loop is CASSFTSGTYEQYF. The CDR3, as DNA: TGTGCCAGCAGCTTTACTAGCGGGACTTACGAGCAGTACTTC.

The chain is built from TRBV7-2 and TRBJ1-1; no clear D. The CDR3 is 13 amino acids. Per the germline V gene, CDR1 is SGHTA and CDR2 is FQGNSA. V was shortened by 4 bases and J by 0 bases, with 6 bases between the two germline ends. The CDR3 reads CASSYAVNTEAFF. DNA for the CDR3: TGTGCCAGCAGCTATGCGGTGAACACTGAAGCTTTCTTT.

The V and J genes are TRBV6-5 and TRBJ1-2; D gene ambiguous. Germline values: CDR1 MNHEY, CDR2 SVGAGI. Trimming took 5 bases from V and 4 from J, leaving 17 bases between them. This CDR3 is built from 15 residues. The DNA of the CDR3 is TGTGCCAGCAGTAACGATCGGAGGTCCCCCTATGGCTACACCTTC. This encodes CASSNDRRSPYGYTF.

CDR3 sequence reads: CASSLATGGNEKLFF. The DNA for the CDR3 is TGTGCCAGCAGCTTAGCGACAGGGGGCAATGAAAAACTGTTTTTT. V and J are TRBV7-9 and TRBJ1-4; the match to TRBD1 covers 10 bases. This CDR3 has 15 residues. The V and J ends lost 0 bases and 5 bases, in that order; junction bases with no gene match: 0. Germline CDR1 and CDR2: SEHNR and FQNEAQ (reference sequence).

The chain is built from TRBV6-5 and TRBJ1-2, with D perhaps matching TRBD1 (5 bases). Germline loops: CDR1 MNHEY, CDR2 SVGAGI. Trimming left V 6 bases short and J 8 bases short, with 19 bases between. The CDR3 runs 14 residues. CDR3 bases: TGTGCCAGCAGCACCGGCGGGGGTCGGGCGGGCTACACCTTC. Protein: CASSTGGGRAGYTF.

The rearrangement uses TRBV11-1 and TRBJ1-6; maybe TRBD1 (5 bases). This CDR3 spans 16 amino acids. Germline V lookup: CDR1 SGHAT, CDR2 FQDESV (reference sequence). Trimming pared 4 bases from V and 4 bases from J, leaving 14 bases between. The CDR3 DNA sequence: TGTGCCAGCAGCTCCCCCGGTAGGGGATATAATTCACCCCTCCACTTT. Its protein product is CASSSPGRGYNSPLHF.

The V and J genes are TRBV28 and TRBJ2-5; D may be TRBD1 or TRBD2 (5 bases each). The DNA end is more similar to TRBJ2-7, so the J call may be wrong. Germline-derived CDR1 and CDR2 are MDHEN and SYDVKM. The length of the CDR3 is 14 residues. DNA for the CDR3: TGTGCCAGCAGGGGAGTGGCAGGGATGCACGAGCAGTACTTC. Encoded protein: CASRGVAGMHEQYF.

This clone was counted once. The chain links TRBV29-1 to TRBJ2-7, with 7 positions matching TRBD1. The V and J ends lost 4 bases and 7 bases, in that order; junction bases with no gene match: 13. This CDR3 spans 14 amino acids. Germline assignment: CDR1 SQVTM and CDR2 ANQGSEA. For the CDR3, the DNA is TGCAGCGTTGCCGTCATTTTTACAGGGGAAGAGCAGTACTTC. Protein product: CSVAVIFTGEEQYF.

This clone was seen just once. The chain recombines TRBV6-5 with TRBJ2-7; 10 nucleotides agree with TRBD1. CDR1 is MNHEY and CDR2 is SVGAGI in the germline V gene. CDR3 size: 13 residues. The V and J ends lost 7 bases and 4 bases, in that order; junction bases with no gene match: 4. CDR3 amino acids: CASTRDRGYEQYF. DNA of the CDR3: TGTGCCAGCACCCGGGACAGGGGTTACGAGCAGTACTTC.

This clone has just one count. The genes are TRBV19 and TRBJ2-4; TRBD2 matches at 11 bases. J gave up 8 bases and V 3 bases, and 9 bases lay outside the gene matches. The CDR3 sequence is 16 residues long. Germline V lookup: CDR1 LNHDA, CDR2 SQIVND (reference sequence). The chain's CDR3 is CASSIRSSGRFDIQYF. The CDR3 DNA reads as TGTGCCAGTAGTATCAGGTCTAGCGGGAGGTTTGACATTCAGTACTTC.

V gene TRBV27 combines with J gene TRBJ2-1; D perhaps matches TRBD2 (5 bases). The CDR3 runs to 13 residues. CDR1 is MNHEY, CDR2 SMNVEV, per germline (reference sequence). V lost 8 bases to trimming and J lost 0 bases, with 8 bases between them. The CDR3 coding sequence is TGTGCCAGCCGCCGGGGCTCCTACAATGAGCAGTTCTTC. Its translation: CASRRGSYNEQFF.